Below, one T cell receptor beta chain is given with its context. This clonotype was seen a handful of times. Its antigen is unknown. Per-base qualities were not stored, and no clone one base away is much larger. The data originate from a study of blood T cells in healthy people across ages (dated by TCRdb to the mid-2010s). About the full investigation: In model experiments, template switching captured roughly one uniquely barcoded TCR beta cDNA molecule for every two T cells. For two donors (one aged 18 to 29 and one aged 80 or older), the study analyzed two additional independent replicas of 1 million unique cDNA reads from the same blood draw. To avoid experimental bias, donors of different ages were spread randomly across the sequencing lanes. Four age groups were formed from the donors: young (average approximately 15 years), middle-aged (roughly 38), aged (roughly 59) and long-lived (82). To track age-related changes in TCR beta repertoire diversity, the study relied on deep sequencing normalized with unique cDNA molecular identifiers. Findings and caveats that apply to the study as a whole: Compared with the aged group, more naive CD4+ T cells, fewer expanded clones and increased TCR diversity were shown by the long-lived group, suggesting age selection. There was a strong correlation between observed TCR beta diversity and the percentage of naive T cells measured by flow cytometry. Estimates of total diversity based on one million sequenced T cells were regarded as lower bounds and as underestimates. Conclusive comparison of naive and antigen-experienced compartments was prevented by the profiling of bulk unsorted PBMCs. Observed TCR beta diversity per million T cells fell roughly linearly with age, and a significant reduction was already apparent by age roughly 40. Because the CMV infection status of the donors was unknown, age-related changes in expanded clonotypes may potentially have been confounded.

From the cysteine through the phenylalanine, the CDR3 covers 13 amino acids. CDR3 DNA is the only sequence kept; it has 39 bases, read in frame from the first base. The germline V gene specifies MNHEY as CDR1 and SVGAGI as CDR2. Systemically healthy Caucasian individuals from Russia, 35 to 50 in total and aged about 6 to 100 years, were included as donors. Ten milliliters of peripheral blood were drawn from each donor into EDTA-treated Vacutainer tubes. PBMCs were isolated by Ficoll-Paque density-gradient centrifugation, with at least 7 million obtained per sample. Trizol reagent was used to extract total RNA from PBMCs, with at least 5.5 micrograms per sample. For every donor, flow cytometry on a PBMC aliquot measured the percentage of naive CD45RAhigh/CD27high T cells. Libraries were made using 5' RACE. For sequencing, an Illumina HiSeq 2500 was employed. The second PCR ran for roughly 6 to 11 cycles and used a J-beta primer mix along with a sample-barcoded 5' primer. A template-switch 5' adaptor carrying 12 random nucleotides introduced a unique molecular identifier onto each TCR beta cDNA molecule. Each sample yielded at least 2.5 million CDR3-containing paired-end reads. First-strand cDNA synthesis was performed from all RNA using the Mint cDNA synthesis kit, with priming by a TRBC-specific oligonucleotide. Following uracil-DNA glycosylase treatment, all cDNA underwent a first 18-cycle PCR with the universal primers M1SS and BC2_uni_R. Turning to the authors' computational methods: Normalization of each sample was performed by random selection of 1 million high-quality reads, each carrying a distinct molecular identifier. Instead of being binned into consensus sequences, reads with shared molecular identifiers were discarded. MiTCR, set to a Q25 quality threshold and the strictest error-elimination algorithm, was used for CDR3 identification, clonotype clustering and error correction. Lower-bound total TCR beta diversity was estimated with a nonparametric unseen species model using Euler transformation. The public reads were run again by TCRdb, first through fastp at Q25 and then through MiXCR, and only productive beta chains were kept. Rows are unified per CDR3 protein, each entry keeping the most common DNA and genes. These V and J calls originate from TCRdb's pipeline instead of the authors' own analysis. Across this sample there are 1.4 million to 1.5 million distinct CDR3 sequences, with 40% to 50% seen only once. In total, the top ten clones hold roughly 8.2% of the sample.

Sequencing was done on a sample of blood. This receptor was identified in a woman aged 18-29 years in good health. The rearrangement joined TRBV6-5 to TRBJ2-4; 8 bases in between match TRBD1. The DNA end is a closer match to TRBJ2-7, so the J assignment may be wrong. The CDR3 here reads CASKPTGEDEQYF. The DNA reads TGTGCCAGCAAGCCGACAGGGGAGGACGAGCAGTACTTC.